This entry describes one T cell receptor beta chain. TCRdb used MiXCR to reprocess the 5' RACE reads, holding one entry per CDR3 protein. Of roughly 190,000 distinct CDR3 sequences in the sample, 10% to 15% were seen once. The entry originates in a study of CD8 T cells in ankylosing spondylitis. Germline V gene lookup returns CDR1 SGDLS and CDR2 YYNGEE. Trimming at V came to 3 bases and at J to 1 base, leaving 2 bases not matched to a gene. This CDR3 has 15 residues. The TCR comes from a male donor with ankylosing spondylitis or in good health (not recorded which). The rearrangement links TRBV9 to TRBJ2-2; 8 nucleotides match TRBD1. The sequenced material came from blood, either unsorted or a sorted T cell fraction (not recorded which). CDR3 amino acids: CASSADRGNTGELFF. CDR3 DNA: TGTGCCAGCAGCGCCGACAGGGGGAACACCGGGGAGCTGTTTTTT.